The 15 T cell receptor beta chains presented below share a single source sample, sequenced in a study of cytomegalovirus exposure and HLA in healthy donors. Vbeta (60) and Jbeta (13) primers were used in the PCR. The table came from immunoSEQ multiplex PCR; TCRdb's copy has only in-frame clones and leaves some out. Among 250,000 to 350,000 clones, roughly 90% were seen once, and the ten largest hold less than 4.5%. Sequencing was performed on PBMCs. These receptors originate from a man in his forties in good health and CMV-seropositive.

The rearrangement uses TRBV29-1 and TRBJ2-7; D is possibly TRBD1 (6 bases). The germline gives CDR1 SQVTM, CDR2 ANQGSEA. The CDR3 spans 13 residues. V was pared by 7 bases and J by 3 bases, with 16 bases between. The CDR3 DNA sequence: TGCAGCGGGGGGATTGGGGGCAGCTACGAGCAGTACTTC. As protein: CSGGIGGSYEQYF.

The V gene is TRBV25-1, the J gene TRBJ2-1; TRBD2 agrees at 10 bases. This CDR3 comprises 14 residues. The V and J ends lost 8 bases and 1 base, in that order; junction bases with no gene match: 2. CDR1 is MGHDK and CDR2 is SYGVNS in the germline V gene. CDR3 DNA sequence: TGTGCCAGCGGTAGCGGGGGGTCCTACAATGAGCAGTTCTTC. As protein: CASGSGGSYNEQFF.

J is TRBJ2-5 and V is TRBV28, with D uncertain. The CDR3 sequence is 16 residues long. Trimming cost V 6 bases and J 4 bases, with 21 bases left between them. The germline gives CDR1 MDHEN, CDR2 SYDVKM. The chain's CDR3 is CASRLFPIANPETQYF. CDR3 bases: TGTGCCAGCAGACTATTCCCGATAGCAAATCCAGAGACCCAGTACTTC.

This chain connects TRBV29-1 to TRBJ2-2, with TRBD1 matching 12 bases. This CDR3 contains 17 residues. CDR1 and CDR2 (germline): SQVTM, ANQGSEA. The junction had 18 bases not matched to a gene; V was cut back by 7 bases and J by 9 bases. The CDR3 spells CSGFSFVGTGGMRELFF. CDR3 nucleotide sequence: TGCAGCGGCTTCTCTTTTGTAGGGACAGGGGGCATGAGGGAGCTGTTTTTT.

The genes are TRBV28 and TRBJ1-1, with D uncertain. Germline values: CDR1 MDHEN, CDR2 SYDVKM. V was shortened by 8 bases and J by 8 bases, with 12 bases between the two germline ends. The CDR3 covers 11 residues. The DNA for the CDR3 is TGTGCCAGCGGGCTTGAGAGCGAAGCTTTCTTT. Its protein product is CASGLESEAFF.

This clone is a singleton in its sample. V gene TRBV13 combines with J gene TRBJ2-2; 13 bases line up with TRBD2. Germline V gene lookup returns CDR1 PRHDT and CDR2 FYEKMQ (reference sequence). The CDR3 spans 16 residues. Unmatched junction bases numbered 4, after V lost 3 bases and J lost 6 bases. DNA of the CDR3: TGTGCCAGCAGCTTCGCGGGACTAGCGGGACCCGGGGAGCTGTTTTTT. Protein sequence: CASSFAGLAGPGELFF.

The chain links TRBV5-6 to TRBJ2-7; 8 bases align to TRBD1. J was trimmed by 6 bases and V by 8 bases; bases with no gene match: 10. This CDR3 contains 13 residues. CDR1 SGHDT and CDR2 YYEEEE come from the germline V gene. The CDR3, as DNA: TGTGCCAGTGGGGACAGGTTCTACTCCGAGCAGTACTTC. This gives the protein CASGDRFYSEQYF.

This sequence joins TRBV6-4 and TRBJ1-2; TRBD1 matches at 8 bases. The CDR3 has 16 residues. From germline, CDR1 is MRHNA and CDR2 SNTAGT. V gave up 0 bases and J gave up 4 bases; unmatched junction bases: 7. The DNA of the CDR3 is TGTGCCAGCAGTGACTCGCACAGGGGGTTCATCTATGGCTACACCTTC. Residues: CASSDSHRGFIYGYTF.

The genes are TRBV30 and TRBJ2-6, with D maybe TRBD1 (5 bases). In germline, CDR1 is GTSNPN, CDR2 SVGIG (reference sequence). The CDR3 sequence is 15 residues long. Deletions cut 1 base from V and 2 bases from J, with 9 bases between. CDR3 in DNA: TGTGCCTGGAGTGAAGGGGTGGCTGGGGCCAACGTCCTGACTTTC. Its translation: CAWSEGVAGANVLTF.

The CDR3 nucleotides are TGCAGCGTTCGCAAAGGGGGTACCAATCAGCCCCAGCATTTT. It specifies CSVRKGGTNQPQHF. The gene calls are TRBV29-1 and TRBJ1-5; D perhaps matches TRBD1 (6 bases). Trimming took 5 bases from V and 3 from J, leaving 14 bases between them. Germline values: CDR1 SQVTM, CDR2 ANQGSEA. This CDR3 has 14 residues.

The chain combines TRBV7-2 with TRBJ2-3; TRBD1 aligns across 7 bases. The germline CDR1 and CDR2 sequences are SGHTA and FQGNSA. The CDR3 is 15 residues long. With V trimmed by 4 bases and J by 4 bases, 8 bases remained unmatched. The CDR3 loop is CASSSDRERSDTQYF. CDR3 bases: TGTGCCAGCAGCTCCGACAGGGAGAGATCAGATACGCAGTATTTT.

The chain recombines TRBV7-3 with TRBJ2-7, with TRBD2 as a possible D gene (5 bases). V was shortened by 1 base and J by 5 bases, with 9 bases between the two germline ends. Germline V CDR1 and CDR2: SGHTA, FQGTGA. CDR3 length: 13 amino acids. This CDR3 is CASSLNSGDEQYF. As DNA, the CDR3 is TGTGCCAGCAGCTTAAATTCCGGGGACGAGCAGTACTTC.

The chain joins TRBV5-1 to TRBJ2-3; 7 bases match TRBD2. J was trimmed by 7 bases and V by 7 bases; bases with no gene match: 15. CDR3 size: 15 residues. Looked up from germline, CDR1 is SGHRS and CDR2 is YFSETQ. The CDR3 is CASEDGAGDAYTQYF. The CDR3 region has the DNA TGCGCCAGCGAGGACGGGGCGGGAGACGCCTATACGCAGTATTTT.

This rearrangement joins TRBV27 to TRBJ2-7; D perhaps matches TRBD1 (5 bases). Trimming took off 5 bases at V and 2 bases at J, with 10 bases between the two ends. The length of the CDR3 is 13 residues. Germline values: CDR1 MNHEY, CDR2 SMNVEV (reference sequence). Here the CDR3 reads CASSAQVAYEQYF. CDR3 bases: TGTGCCAGCAGTGCACAGGTTGCCTACGAGCAGTACTTC.

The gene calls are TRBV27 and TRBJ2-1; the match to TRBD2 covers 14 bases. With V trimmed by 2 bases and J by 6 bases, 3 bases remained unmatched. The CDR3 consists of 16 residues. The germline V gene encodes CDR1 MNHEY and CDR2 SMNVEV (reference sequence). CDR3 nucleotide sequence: TGTGCCAGCAGTTTAGTGGGGACTAGCGGGAGCAATGAGCAGTTCTTC. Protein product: CASSLVGTSGSNEQFF.